This T cell receptor (beta chain) came from a study of T cells in Graves' hyperthyroidism and ophthalmopathy. Amplified TCR beta CDR3 regions came from RNA transcripts. Primed by the HTBI set, a first-round RT-PCR was run on the TCR CDR3. TCRdb re-analysed the multiplex PCR reads in MiXCR, keeping a single row per CDR3 protein. The data contain approximately 480,000 distinct CDR3 sequences, less than 25% of them singletons. V was cut by 3 bases and J by 5 bases, with 7 bases left in between. The CDR3 has 12 amino acids. CDR1 and CDR2 from the germline V gene are SEHNR and FQNEAQ (reference sequence). The sample comprised blood. The origin of this receptor is a man aged 18 to 30 with Graves' hyperthyroidism. The chain links TRBV7-9 to TRBJ2-5; no firm D call. The CDR3 reads CASSFRSETQYF. The CDR3 DNA reads TGTGCCAGCAGCTTTCGGTCTGAGACCCAGTACTTC.